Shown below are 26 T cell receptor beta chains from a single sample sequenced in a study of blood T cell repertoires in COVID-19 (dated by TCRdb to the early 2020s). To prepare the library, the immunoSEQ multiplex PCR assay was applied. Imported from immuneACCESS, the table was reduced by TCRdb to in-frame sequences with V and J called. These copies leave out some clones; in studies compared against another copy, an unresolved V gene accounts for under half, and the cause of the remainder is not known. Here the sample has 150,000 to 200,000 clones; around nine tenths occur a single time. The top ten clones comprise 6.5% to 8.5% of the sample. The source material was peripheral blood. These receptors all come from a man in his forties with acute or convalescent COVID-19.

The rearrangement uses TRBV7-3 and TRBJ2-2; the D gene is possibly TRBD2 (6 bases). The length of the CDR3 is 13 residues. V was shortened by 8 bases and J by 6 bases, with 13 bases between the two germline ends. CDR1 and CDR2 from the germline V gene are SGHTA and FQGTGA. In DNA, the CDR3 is TGTGCCAGCGCATCAGGGAGGTCCGGGGAGCTGTTTTTT. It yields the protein CASASGRSGELFF.

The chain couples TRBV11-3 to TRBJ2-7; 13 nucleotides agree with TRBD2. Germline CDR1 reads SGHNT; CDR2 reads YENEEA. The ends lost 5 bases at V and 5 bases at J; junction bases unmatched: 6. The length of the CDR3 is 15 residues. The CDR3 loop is CASSPGTSGTHEQYF. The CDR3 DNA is TGTGCCAGCAGCCCCGGGACTAGCGGGACTCACGAGCAGTACTTC.

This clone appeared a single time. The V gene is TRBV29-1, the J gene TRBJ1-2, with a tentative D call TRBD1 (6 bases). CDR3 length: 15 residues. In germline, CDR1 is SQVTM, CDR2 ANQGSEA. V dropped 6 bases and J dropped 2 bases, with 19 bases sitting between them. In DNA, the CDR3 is TGCAGCGTGGATCATCGACAGGACCTCAACTATGGCTACACCTTC. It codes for CSVDHRQDLNYGYTF.

In nucleotides, the CDR3 is TGTGCAAGTCGCTTAGCCCCTTATAGATTGAGCGCCTACAATGAGCAGTTCTTC. Protein product: CASRLAPYRLSAYNEQFF. V and J are TRBV12-2 and TRBJ2-1; the DNA was not used to check the table's D call, TRBD2. TRBV12-2 is termed a pseudogene. The CDR3 contains 18 residues.

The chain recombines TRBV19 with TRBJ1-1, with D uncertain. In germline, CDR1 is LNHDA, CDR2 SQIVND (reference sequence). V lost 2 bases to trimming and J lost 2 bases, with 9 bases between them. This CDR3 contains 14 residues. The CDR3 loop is CASSILGPNTEAFF. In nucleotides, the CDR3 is TGTGCCAGTAGTATACTGGGCCCTAACACTGAAGCTTTCTTT.

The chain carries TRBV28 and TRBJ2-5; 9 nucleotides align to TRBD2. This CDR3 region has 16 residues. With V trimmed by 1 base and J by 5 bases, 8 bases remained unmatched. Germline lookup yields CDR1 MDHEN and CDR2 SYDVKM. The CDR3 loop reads CASSLSSAGGRETQYF. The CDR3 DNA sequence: TGTGCCAGCAGTTTATCGTCTGCGGGGGGGAGGGAGACCCAGTACTTC.

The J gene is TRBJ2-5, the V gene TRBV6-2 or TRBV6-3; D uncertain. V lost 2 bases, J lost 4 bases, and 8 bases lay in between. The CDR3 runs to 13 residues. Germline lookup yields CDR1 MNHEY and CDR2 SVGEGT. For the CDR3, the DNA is TGTGCCAGCAGTTACGTTGGCAGAGAGACCCAGTACTTC. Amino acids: CASSYVGRETQYF.

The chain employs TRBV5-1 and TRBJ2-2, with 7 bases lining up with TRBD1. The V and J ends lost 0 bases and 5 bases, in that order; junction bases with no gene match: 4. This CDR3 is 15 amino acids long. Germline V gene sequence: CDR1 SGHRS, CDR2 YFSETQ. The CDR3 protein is CASSLDRGRTGELFF. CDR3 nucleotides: TGCGCCAGCAGCTTGGACAGGGGCAGGACCGGGGAGCTGTTTTTT.

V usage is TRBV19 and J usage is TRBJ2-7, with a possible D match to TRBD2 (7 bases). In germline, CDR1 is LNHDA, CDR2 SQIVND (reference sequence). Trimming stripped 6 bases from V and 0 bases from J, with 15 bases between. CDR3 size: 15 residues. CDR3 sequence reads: CASRGAGGGSYEQYF. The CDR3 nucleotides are TGTGCCAGTAGGGGGGCAGGCGGGGGCTCCTACGAGCAGTACTTC.

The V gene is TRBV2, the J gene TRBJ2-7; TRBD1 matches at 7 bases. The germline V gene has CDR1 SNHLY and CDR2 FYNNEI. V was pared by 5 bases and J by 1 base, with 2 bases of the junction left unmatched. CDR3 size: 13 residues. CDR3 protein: CASSPGQSYEQYF. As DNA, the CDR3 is TGTGCCAGCAGTCCGGGACAGTCCTACGAGCAGTACTTC.

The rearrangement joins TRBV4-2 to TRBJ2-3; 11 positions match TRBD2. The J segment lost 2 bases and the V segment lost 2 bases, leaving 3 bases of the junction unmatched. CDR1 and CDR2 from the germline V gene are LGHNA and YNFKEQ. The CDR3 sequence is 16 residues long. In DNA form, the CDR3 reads TGTGCCAGCAGCCAACTAGCGGGGGGACTCACAGATACGCAGTATTTT. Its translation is CASSQLAGGLTDTQYF.

Written as DNA, the CDR3 is TGCAGCGCTGGGGACAGCCCTAGCTCCTACAATGAGCAGTTCTTC. Protein: CSAGDSPSSYNEQFF. This chain uses TRBV29-1 with TRBJ2-1; 7 bases align to TRBD1. Germline-derived CDR1 and CDR2 are SQVTM and ANQGSEA. V dropped 7 bases and J dropped 0; count of bases not matched to a gene: 9. This CDR3 is 15 amino acids long.

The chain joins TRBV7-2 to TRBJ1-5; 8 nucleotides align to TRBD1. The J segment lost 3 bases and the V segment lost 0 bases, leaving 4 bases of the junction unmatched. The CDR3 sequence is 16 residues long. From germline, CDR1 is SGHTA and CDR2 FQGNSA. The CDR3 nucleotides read TGTGCCAGCAGCTTAGCCAGGGGGCGGGCCAATCAGCCCCAGCATTTT. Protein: CASSLARGRANQPQHF.

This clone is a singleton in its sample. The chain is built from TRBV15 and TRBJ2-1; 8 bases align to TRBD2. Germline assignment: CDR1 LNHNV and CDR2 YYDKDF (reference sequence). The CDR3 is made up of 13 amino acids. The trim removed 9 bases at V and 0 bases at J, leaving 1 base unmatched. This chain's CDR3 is CATRGGSYNEQFF. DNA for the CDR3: TGTGCCACACGGGGGGGCTCCTACAATGAGCAGTTCTTC.

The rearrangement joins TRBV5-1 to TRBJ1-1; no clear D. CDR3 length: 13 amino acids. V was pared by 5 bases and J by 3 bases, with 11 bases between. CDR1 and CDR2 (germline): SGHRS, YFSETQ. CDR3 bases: TGCGCCAGCAGGCCGGTTCTGGACACTGAAGCTTTCTTT. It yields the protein CASRPVLDTEAFF.

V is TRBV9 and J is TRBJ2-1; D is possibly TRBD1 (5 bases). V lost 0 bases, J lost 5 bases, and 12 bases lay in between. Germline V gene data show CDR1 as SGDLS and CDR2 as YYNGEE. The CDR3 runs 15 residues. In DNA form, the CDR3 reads TGTGCCAGCAGCGTAGACGGCAGGGAACACAATGAGCAGTTCTTC. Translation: CASSVDGREHNEQFF.

CDR3 residues: CASSLGGGQRMNTEAFF. The DNA of the CDR3 is TGTGCCAGCAGCTTAGGAGGTGGACAGAGGATGAACACTGAAGCTTTCTTT. The chain has TRBV7-6 and TRBJ1-1; D is possibly TRBD1 (6 bases). Trimming left V 1 base short and J 0 bases short, with 15 bases between. The CDR3 is made up of 17 amino acids. CDR1 SGHVS and CDR2 FNYEAQ come from the germline V gene.

DNA for the CDR3: TGCGCCAGCAGCTTCGGGAGTCAAGAGACCCAGTACTTC. This encodes CASSFGSQETQYF. The gene calls are TRBV5-1 and TRBJ2-5; possibly TRBD2 for D (6 bases). CDR3 length equals 13 residues. Trimming took off 2 bases at V and 2 bases at J, with 7 bases between the two ends. Germline CDR1 and CDR2: SGHRS and YFSETQ.

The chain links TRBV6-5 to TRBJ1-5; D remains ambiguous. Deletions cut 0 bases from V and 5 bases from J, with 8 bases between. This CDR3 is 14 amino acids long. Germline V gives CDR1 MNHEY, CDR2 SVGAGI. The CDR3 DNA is TGTGCCAGCAGTTACTCTTCCGGGGATCAGCCCCAGCATTTT. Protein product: CASSYSSGDQPQHF.

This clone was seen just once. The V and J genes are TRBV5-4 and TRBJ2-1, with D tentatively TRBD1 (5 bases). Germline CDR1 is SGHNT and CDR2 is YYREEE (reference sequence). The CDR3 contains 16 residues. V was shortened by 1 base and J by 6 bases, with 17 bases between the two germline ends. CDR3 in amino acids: CASSLLGRDMGNEQFF. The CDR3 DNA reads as TGTGCCAGCAGCTTGTTAGGCAGGGATATGGGCAATGAGCAGTTCTTC.

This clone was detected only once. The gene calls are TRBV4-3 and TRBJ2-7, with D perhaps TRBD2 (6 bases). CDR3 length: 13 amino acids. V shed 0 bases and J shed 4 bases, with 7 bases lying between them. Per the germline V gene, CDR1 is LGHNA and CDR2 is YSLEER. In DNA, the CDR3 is TGCGCCAGCAGCCAAGATGCGGGGTACGAGCAGTACTTC. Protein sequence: CASSQDAGYEQYF.

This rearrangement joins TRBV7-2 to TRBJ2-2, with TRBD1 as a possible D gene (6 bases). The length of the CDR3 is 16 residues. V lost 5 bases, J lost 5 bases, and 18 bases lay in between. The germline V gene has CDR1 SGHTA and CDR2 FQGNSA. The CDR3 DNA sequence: TGTGCCAGCAGCGCCTTCCGGGACACCTCGACCGGGGAGCTGTTTTTT. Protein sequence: CASSAFRDTSTGELFF.

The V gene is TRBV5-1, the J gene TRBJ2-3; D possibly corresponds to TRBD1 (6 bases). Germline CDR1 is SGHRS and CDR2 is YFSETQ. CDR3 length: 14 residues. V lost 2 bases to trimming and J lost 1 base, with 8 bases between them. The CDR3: CASSLQGRTDTQYF. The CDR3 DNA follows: TGCGCCAGCAGCTTACAGGGTCGCACAGATACGCAGTATTTT. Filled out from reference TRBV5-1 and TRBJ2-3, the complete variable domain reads KAGVTQTPRYLIKTRGQQVTLSCSPISGHRSVSWYQQTPGQGLQFLFEYFSETQRNKGNFPGRFSGRQFSNSRSEMNVSTLELGDSALYLCASSLQGRTDTQYFGPGTRLTVL.

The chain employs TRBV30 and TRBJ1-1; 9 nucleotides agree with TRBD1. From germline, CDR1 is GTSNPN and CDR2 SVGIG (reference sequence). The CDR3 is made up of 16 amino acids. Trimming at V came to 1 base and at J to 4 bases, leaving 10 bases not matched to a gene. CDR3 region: CAWSAPRDRATTEAFF. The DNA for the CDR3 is TGTGCCTGGAGTGCCCCCCGGGACAGGGCGACCACTGAAGCTTTCTTT.

This CDR3 is CASSRTAWVDAFF. CDR3 coding DNA: TGTGCCAGCAGTAGGACAGCTTGGGTAGACGCTTTCTTT. This rearrangement joins TRBV2 to TRBJ1-1; tentatively, D is TRBD1 (6 bases). Germline loops: CDR1 SNHLY, CDR2 FYNNEI. The V gene lost 5 bases and the J gene lost 11 bases, with 18 bases spanning the gap. The CDR3 covers 13 residues.

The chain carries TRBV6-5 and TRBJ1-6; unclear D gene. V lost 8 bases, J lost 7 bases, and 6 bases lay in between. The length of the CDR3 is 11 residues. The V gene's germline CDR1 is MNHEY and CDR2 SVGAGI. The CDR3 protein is CASLENSPLHF. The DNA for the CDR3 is TGTGCCAGCTTGGAGAATTCACCCCTCCACTTT.